The clone carrying this T cell receptor beta chain has a handful of counts. No antigen is known for it. This sample stems from a study of OX40 agonist ivuxolimab in advanced cancers. In the study overall: Two cutaneous melanoma patients and one hepatocellular carcinoma patient, three in all, had partial responses. Study observations and caveats: At doses 0.1 to 3.0 mg/kg, CD4+ and CD8+ clones expanded. Partial responders treated at 0.1-3.0 mg/kg exhibited clonal expansion among the lowest measured. More expanded clones were found, on average, in CD8+ than in CD4+ T cells.

TCRdb keeps only in-frame clones here, not all; method: immunoSEQ multiplex PCR. This table has some 87,000 clones, roughly 88% appearing once. Deletions cut 6 bases from V and 7 bases from J, with 27 bases between. This CDR3 region has 16 residues. Germline V gene data show CDR1 as GTSNPN and CDR2 as SVGIG (reference sequence). The V call is TRBV30, the J call TRBJ2-5; D is ambiguous. Sequences were derived from CD4+ or CD8+ T cells sorted from blood, sampled in a trial of the OX40 agonist ivuxolimab. The origin of this receptor is an adult with an advanced solid tumor such as melanoma, head and neck, liver or kidney cancer. CDR3 residues: CACSGLKEASKGTQYF. The CDR3, as DNA: TGTGCCTGTTCCGGATTAAAAGAGGCCTCAAAAGGGACCCAGTACTTC.